The text below deals with one T cell receptor (beta chain). The entry originates in a study of T cell responses to AZD1222 COVID-19 vaccine. Generated by immunoSEQ multiplex PCR, the TCRdb table keeps only in-frame clones and is missing some. This table has about 150,000 clones, less than 95% appearing once. Germline values: CDR1 MRHNA, CDR2 SNTAGT. CDR3 length: 14 amino acids. V lost 4 bases and J 7 bases, leaving 16 bases between the germline ends. This sequence was found in an adult who received the AZD1222 COVID-19 vaccine. This material consisted of peripheral blood, taken 28 days after the second AZD1222 dose. V gene TRBV6-4 combines with J gene TRBJ1-2, with a tentative D call TRBD1 (5 bases). CDR3 loop: CASSGSDSPGGYTF. As DNA, the CDR3 is TGTGCCAGCAGTGGCTCCGACAGTCCTGGTGGCTACACCTTC.